The T cell receptor beta chain described here comes from a study of OX40 agonist ivuxolimab in advanced cancers. At the level of the whole study: The costimulatory receptor OX40 (CD134) was targeted by ivuxolimab, a fully human IgG2 agonistic monoclonal antibody. Partial responses were achieved by three dose-escalation patients, of whom one had hepatocellular carcinoma and two had cutaneous melanoma. Prior anti-PD-1, anti-PD-L1 or anti-CTLA-4 therapy was permitted, and approximately 40% of dose-escalation patients had received checkpoint inhibitors. The dose-escalation cohort was about 87% male with a mean age of approximately 59 years, ranging from 23 to 79. Intravenous ivuxolimab was administered to patients every 2 weeks at six dose levels: 0.01, 0.1, 0.3, 1.5, 3 and 10 mg/kg. Among the roughly 52 dose-escalation patients, approximately 20 had hepatocellular carcinoma, around 15 melanoma, 9 renal cell carcinoma and 9 head and neck cancer. Peripheral TCRbeta sequencing was intended to test whether TCR sequence diversity was altered and clonal T-cell expansion was caused by ivuxolimab. The monotherapy dose-escalation portion (N = 52 patients) of the phase I ivuxolimab trial is reported in the paper. The study at large found these results: After ivuxolimab, CD8+ T cells had more expanded clones than CD4+ T cells on average. Partial responders in the 0.1-3.0 mg/kg groups had among the lowest normalized peripheral clonal expansion, especially among CD8+ T cells. Antigen specificity was not determined for the clonally expanded peripheral T cells. At doses of 0.1 to 3.0 mg/kg, clonal expansion of both CD4+ and CD8+ blood T cells was observed from baseline to week 6. Low levels of normalized T-cell clonal expansion were also seen in some nonresponding patients.

Genomic DNA was isolated from the sorted cells so that the TCRbeta CDR3 region could be sequenced. TCRbeta CDR3 regions were sequenced using the immunoSEQ Assay. The clones in this table, taken by TCRdb from immuneACCESS, are in-frame only. Not every clone is retained; where verified, under half of the shortfall comes from an unresolved V gene, and the cause of the rest is unknown. The sample table contains about 100,000 clones; only one count was recorded for approximately 90% of them. The ten top clones hold about 0.49% of the sample. The table lists this clone with a few counts. It lacks a known antigen. Base qualities are not provided; no much larger clone lies one nucleotide away. V is reduced by 8 bases and J by 2 bases, leaving a spacing of 6 bases between them. Spanning cysteine to phenylalanine, the CDR3 consists of 11 amino acids. Only CDR3 DNA remains: 33 bases, in frame from the first base. Looking up the germline V gene yields CDR1 SNHLY and CDR2 FYNNEI.

The trial excluded patients who had a history of autoimmune disease or who were on systemic immunosuppression. In every dose cohort, peripheral blood was drawn for TCR sequencing at baseline, cycle 4 day 1, and cycle 7 day 1. Samples were obtained from an open-label, multicenter, first-in-human phase I dose-escalation trial of ivuxolimab. The trial enrolled adults with locally advanced or metastatic head and neck squamous cell, hepatocellular, melanoma or renal cell carcinoma. CD4+ and CD8+ T cells were sorted separately from peripheral blood before TCR sequencing. The sample consisted of CD4+ or CD8+ T cells sorted from blood, taken in a trial of the OX40 agonist ivuxolimab. The rearrangement joined TRBV2 to TRBJ2-5, with the D gene uncertain. The TCR comes from an adult with an advanced solid tumor such as melanoma, head and neck, liver or kidney cancer. The CDR3 protein is CASSGQETQYF. The nucleotides read TGTGCCAGCTCGGGTCAAGAGACCCAGTACTTC.